The entry below describes one T cell receptor (beta chain). Many counts were recorded for this clonotype. Its specific antigen is unknown. No base-level quality is on record; no much larger clone is a single base apart. Total RNA and DNA were co-extracted from about 19-30 mg of bulk tissue with the AllPrep DNA/RNA mini kit, without cell sorting. Five patients with histopathologically diagnosed primary liver carcinoma underwent surgical resection in China between 2015 and 2016. Patients had chronic HBV infection and were treatment-naive at sampling. Each tumor was sampled at five spatially separated regions: the tumor centre plus the superior, inferior, left-lateral and right-lateral poles. Histological examination found more than 90% viable tumor cells in every tumor sample. Fresh tumor and adjacent tissue pieces were bisected; one half was stored in RNAlater at -80°C, the other sent for histology.

Reading from cysteine to phenylalanine, the CDR3 counts 14 amino acids. Only CDR3 DNA is held: 42 bases, read in frame from base 1. The germline V gene yields LGHNA for CDR1 and YNFKEQ for CDR2. V is shortened by 4 bases, J by 0 bases, and the region joining them spans 8 bases. These data originate in a study of tumor-infiltrating lymphocytes in primary liver carcinoma (dated by TCRdb to 2017 to 2019). About the investigation overall: Of the five patients (three men and two women, aged 30 to 69 years), four had hepatocellular carcinoma and one had combined HCC and intrahepatic cholangiocarcinoma. To link TCRbeta repertoire diversity with the local molecular phenotype, the approximately 24 tumor region samples were profiled using Agilent mRNA microarrays. Reproducibility between technical replicate repertoires was high, with correlation coefficients above 0.95 and mean shared-clone rates about 0.9. The five patients had tumors of stage T1-T3 N0M0, with maximum diameters ranging from roughly 4 to 11 cm. Roughly 3.5 to 7.5 million productive TCRbeta reads were obtained per sample, and no significant difference in read depth was found between tissue types. A total of 35 or so specimens from 5 patients went through TCRbeta repertoire sequencing, namely 25 tumor regions, 5 adjacent noncancerous liver tissues and 5 peripheral blood samples. Across five regions of each liver tumor, along with adjacent normal tissue and blood, the study brought together TCRbeta repertoire sequencing, expression microarrays and whole-exome sequencing. Study-wide findings and limitations: The top 250 clones made up a significantly larger repertoire fraction in tumors than in blood (p = 0.039). Bulk unsorted samples precluded comparing CD4+ and CD8+ T cell repertoires. Only about 7.5-24% of top clones were found in all five regions of a tumor, suggesting spatial heterogeneity of tumor-infiltrating T cells. Because sequencing covered only the TCR beta chain and unpaired alpha chains were not captured, true repertoire diversity is likely underestimated. Only 4 or 5 patients were included in the study, and the authors note that the findings should be validated in a larger study. Pairs of tumor regions showed greater repertoire overlap (mean roughly 35%) than tumor-adjacent pairs (about 17%) or tumor-blood pairs (around 15%), which is consistent with antigen-driven expansion.

TCRbeta-specific cDNA was reverse-transcribed from about 520 ng total RNA using a constant-region primer and ProtoScript II reverse transcriptase. Construction of the TCRbeta libraries relied on three nested rounds of multiplex PCR, following a slightly modified ARM-PCR procedure. Multiplex TRBV1-TRBV30 forward primers and a Cbeta reverse primer were used in the first two PCR rounds, each of which was run for approximately 10 cycles. A final 25-cycle PCR with Deep VentR polymerase added sample barcodes and Illumina adapters. Amplicons of 200-500 bp were gel-purified with a QIAquick gel extraction kit before sequencing. An Illumina HiSeq 2500 was used to sequence the TCRbeta amplicons, generating 250-bp paired-end reads. The published analysis was carried out like this. Reads were quality-trimmed with Trimmomatic v0.33, and paired reads were merged with FLASH v1.2.11 to recover full CDR3 sequences. V, D and J germline segments were assigned to the rearranged TCRbeta sequences by MiGEC v1.2.1b. VDJtools v1.0.0 computed clonotype statistics and Shannon-Wiener diversity indices. To cut down on sampling bias, every analysis after diversity analysis relied on just the 250 most abundant clonotypes from each sample. The public reads were reanalyzed by TCRdb: fastp trimming at Q25, MiXCR alignment, in-frame beta chains only. Identical CDR3 proteins give one entry, which carries the most common genes and DNA. TCRdb, not the authors, supplied the V and J calls. The sample yields 60,000 to 90,000 distinct CDR3 sequences; roughly three quarters were counted once. The top ten hold about a quarter of the sample.

The sequence was collected from a man in his forties with primary liver carcinoma and hepatitis B virus infection. This chain is built from TRBV4-2 and TRBJ2-3, with the D gene call left open. Specimen: liver tumor tissue from sampling region 4. According to the study, the label for this sample's cell subset or site signals: tumor region T4, right-lateral pole. The nucleotide sequence reads TGTGCCAGCAGCCTACTGGGGAGCACAGATACGCAGTATTTT. This encodes CASSLLGSTDTQYF.